These 15 T cell receptor beta chains came from one sample sequenced in a study of blood T cell repertoires in COVID-19. Measured with immunoSEQ multiplex PCR; TCRdb has only the in-frame clones, and not every one. The data contain roughly 240,000 clones, 70% to 90% of them singletons. Sequencing was done on a sample of PBMCs or T cells enriched from blood (not recorded which). The receptors were gathered from a man aged 50-60 years who had been exposed to COVID-19.

The chain is built from TRBV27 and TRBJ1-1; D remains ambiguous. Germline CDR1 is MNHEY and CDR2 is SMNVEV (reference sequence). CDR3 length equals 13 residues. The V gene lost 3 bases and the J gene lost 4 bases, with 9 bases spanning the gap. This chain's CDR3 is CASSFGEGTEAFF. The CDR3 coding sequence is TGTGCCAGCAGTTTCGGGGAGGGCACTGAAGCTTTCTTT.

The V gene is TRBV5-1, the J gene TRBJ1-2, with D hard to call. Trimming cost V 4 bases and J 5 bases, with 15 bases left between them. Germline assignment: CDR1 SGHRS and CDR2 YFSETQ. This CDR3 has 14 amino acids. The CDR3 coding sequence is TGCGCCAGCAGCCCCGAATGGGCTGATTATGGCTACACCTTC. Its translation is CASSPEWADYGYTF.

V usage is TRBV2 and J usage is TRBJ1-1; D uncertain. This CDR3 has 17 amino acids. CDR1 SNHLY and CDR2 FYNNEI come from the germline V gene. The V end was cut by 2 bases, the J end by 3 bases, with 19 bases between. The CDR3 coding sequence is TGTGCCAGCAGTGAAATTATAATGAGGCGCTTATACACTGAAGCTTTCTTT. Protein product: CASSEIIMRRLYTEAFF. Full variable domain (outside the CDR3, taken from reference TRBV2 and TRBJ1-1): EPEVTQTPSHQVTQMGQEVILRCVPISNHLYFYWYRQILGQKVEFLVSFYNNEISEKSEIFDDQFSVERPDGSNFTLKIRSTKLEDSAMYFCASSEIIMRRLYTEAFFGQGTRLTVV.

The chain couples TRBV3-1 (or the pseudogene TRBV3-2) to TRBJ2-2; D might be TRBD1 (6 bases). The CDR3 totals 16 residues. The germline CDR1 and CDR2 sequences are LGHDT and YNNKEL (reference sequence). V lost 3 bases to trimming and J lost 0 bases, with 11 bases between them. The CDR3 DNA sequence: TGTGCCAGCAGCCATTACAGGGTAACGAACACCGGGGAGCTGTTTTTT. It translates to CASSHYRVTNTGELFF.

This chain links TRBV4-1 with TRBJ1-2, with a weak D call TRBD1 (6 bases). V lost 4 bases and J lost 0, with 15 bases in between. Germline V gene data show CDR1 as MGHRA and CDR2 as YSYEKL. The CDR3 has 16 amino acids. CDR3 sequence reads: CASSLAGTTANYGYTF. The CDR3 DNA follows: TGCGCCAGCAGCCTAGCCGGGACAACAGCTAACTATGGCTACACCTTC.

The chain links TRBV10-3 to TRBJ2-7, with TRBD2 matching 8 bases. V lost 0 bases to trimming and J lost 4 bases; unmatched junction nucleotides: 8. Per germline, CDR1 ENHRY and CDR2 SYGVKD. This CDR3 is 16 amino acids long. DNA of the CDR3: TGTGCCATCAGTGAGTCGGGACTAGGGGGGCCGTACGAGCAGTACGTC. Translating it yields CAISESGLGGPYEQYV.

The chain employs TRBV7-9 and TRBJ2-7; TRBD1 aligns across 7 bases. The CDR3 runs to 15 residues. V was pared by 3 bases and J by 3 bases, with 8 bases of the junction left unmatched. Germline V gene data show CDR1 as SEHNR and CDR2 as FQNEAQ (reference sequence). CDR3 region: CASSLGQINFYEQYV. Here the CDR3 DNA reads TGTGCCAGCAGCTTGGGACAGATTAACTTCTACGAGCAGTACGTC.

The V and J genes are TRBV5-5 and TRBJ2-3, with TRBD1 matching over 7 bases. The CDR3 has 16 residues. V lost 2 bases, J lost 2 bases, and 8 bases stayed unmatched. Germline lookup yields CDR1 SGHKS and CDR2 YYEKEE (reference sequence). The CDR3 coding sequence is TGTGCCAGCAGCTTCATCCCAGGGGGTTCCACAGATACGCAGTATTTT. Its translation is CASSFIPGGSTDTQYF.

This clone is a singleton in its sample. Distinct nucleotide sequences in the sample also encode this CDR3. V gene TRBV5-1 combines with J gene TRBJ2-5; D remains ambiguous. Per germline, CDR1 SGHRS and CDR2 YFSETQ. Trimming cost V 1 base and J 2 bases, with 3 bases left between them. The CDR3 extends over 12 amino acids. CDR3 residues: CASSLYQETQYF. DNA of the CDR3: TGCGCCAGCAGCTTGTATCAAGAGACCCAGTACTTC.

The chain has TRBV28 and TRBJ2-7; TRBD1 agrees at 9 bases. Losses at the gene ends were 7 bases for V and 6 bases for J; bases not matched to a gene: 22. The germline V gene encodes CDR1 MDHEN and CDR2 SYDVKM. The CDR3 has 18 residues. The CDR3: CASTSTWVGDRELGEQYF. The CDR3 bases are TGTGCCAGCACCTCTACTTGGGTGGGGGACAGGGAACTCGGCGAGCAGTACTTC.

The chain employs TRBV5-1 and TRBJ1-2; TRBD1 matches 7 bases. Germline V gene sequence: CDR1 SGHRS, CDR2 YFSETQ. CDR3 length equals 13 residues. Trimming removed 3 bases from V and 8 bases from J; junction bases left unmatched: 7. CDR3 protein: CASSSGQSWGYTF. In nucleotides, the CDR3 is TGCGCCAGCAGCTCGGGACAGTCCTGGGGCTACACCTTC.

This chain joins TRBV29-1 and TRBJ2-3; 10 nucleotides agree with TRBD2. The V gene's germline CDR1 is SQVTM and CDR2 ANQGSEA. CDR3 length: 15 residues. The V segment lost 6 bases and the J segment 2 bases; nucleotides outside the gene matches: 8. CDR3 sequence reads: CSVDASGSFTDTQYF. The CDR3 DNA reads as TGCAGCGTGGACGCTAGCGGGAGTTTCACAGATACGCAGTATTTT.

The V call is TRBV5-1, the J call TRBJ1-1; 9 nucleotides line up with TRBD1. Trimming at V came to 3 bases and at J to 0 bases, leaving 9 bases not matched to a gene. Germline values: CDR1 SGHRS, CDR2 YFSETQ. The length of the CDR3 is 17 residues. The CDR3 DNA reads as TGCGCCAGCAGCTGGAGGGGACAGGGCCAGATGAACACTGAAGCTTTCTTT. This codes for CASSWRGQGQMNTEAFF.

This clone is a singleton in its sample. The chain employs TRBV30 and TRBJ2-4; D remains ambiguous. Trimming pared 4 bases from V and 4 bases from J, leaving 8 bases between. The CDR3 spans 12 residues. Germline V gene sequence: CDR1 GTSNPN, CDR2 SVGIG (reference sequence). CDR3 in amino acids: CAWNREKNIQYF. The CDR3 region has the DNA TGTGCCTGGAACCGCGAGAAAAACATTCAGTACTTC.

The chain joins TRBV29-1 to TRBJ2-1; maybe TRBD2 (6 bases). The CDR3 runs to 12 residues. V was cut by 4 bases and J by 5 bases, with 9 bases left in between. Germline V gene data show CDR1 as SQVTM and CDR2 as ANQGSEA. In DNA, the CDR3 is TGCAGCGTTGTAGCGGAGGACAATGAGCAGTTCTTC. Residues: CSVVAEDNEQFF.